These 14 T cell receptor beta chains share one sample of origin, sequenced in a study of type 1 and type 2 diabetes patients. Genomic DNA was the PCR template. Amplification of the beta chain CDR3 used 30 forward and 13 reverse multiplex primers. TCRdb analysed the multiplex PCR reads with MiXCR anew, one entry per CDR3 protein. The sample holds some 250,000 distinct CDR3 sequences, approximately 45% seen once. The sample was peripheral blood mononuclear cells (PBMCs). The receptors shown here come from a man aged 18-30 years with type 2 diabetes.

The chain is built from TRBV5-1 and TRBJ2-3, with D unclear. CDR3 length: 14 amino acids. The germline gives CDR1 SGHRS, CDR2 YFSETQ. Trimming stripped 1 base from V and 2 bases from J, with 8 bases between. CDR3 coding DNA: TGCGCCAGCAGCTTGTACGGCTACACAGATACGCAGTATTTT. Protein: CASSLYGYTDTQYF.

This chain uses TRBV12-3 or TRBV12-4 with TRBJ2-7; 9 bases fit TRBD1. J was trimmed by 3 bases and V by 4 bases; bases with no gene match: 7. This CDR3 is built from 15 residues. CDR3 DNA: TGTGCCAGCAGTTCTAGGGGACAGGGAGACTACGAGCAGTACTTC. As protein: CASSSRGQGDYEQYF.

In the case of this clonotype: Given a much more abundant clone one base away, this may be a read error. The chain links TRBV25-1 to TRBJ2-2; a weak D match, TRBD2 (5 bases). Germline V gives CDR1 MGHDK, CDR2 SYGVNS. This CDR3 has 12 residues. Trimming removed 8 bases at V and 4 bases at J, with 8 bases between. As DNA, the CDR3 is TGTGCCAGCCAGAGGGCCACCGGGGAGCTGTTTTTT. This gives the protein CASQRATGELFF.

The chain couples TRBV19 to TRBJ1-2, with unresolved D. Trimming stripped 10 bases from V and 5 bases from J, with 23 bases between. This CDR3 spans 15 amino acids. Germline V gene sequence: CDR1 LNHDA, CDR2 SQIVND (reference sequence). This CDR3 is CATSSGPDGIYGYTF. DNA for the CDR3: TGTGCCACATCAAGTGGACCTGATGGGATTTATGGCTACACCTTC.

There are a few counts of this clonotype. V is TRBV28 and J is TRBJ2-7, with a weak D call TRBD1 (6 bases). V was pared by 7 bases and J by 0 bases, with 16 bases between. Germline V gives CDR1 MDHEN, CDR2 SYDVKM. The CDR3 is 15 amino acids. The CDR3 loop is CASNWAGASSYEQYF. The CDR3 nucleotides are TGTGCCAGCAACTGGGCAGGGGCGAGCTCCTACGAGCAGTACTTC.

The CDR3 region is CSATDDSYEQYF. The CDR3 region has the DNA TGCAGTGCTACAGACGACTCCTACGAGCAGTACTTC. The chain links TRBV20-1 to TRBJ2-7; D gene ambiguous. There are 12 residues in the CDR3. Germline V CDR1 and CDR2: DFQATT, SNEGSKA (reference sequence). Deletions cut 4 bases from V and 0 bases from J, with 7 bases between.

The sample holds one count of this clonotype. This sequence joins TRBV20-1 and TRBJ2-7; D may be TRBD2 (5 bases). V lost 3 bases to trimming and J lost 6 bases, with 15 bases between them. CDR1 DFQATT and CDR2 SNEGSKA come from the germline V gene (reference sequence). This CDR3 comprises 13 residues. Here the CDR3 reads CSARTGVRGEQYF. CDR3 bases: TGCAGTGCTAGGACTGGAGTTCGGGGCGAGCAGTACTTC.

The genes are TRBV19 and TRBJ1-1; the D is unclear. Per the germline V gene, CDR1 is LNHDA and CDR2 is SQIVND (reference sequence). The V and J ends lost 7 bases and 5 bases respectively, with 20 bases between them. The CDR3 extends over 15 amino acids. The CDR3 loop reads CASMESGTGKTEAFF. The DNA for the CDR3 is TGTGCCAGTATGGAATCTGGAACGGGGAAAACTGAAGCTTTCTTT. Supplemented by reference TRBV19 and TRBJ1-1, the full variable domain reads DGGITQSPKYLFRKEGQNVTLSCEQNLNHDAMYWYRQDPGQGLRLIYYSQIVNDFQKGDIAEGYSVSREKKESFPLTVTSAQKNPTAFYLCASMESGTGKTEAFFGQGTRLTVV.

The chain has TRBV13 and TRBJ1-6; D unclear. This CDR3 is 12 amino acids long. CDR1 and CDR2 (germline): PRHDT, FYEKMQ (reference sequence). Trimming left V 7 bases short and J 11 bases short, with 12 bases between. The CDR3 DNA sequence: TGTGCCAGCACCCGCTCTGGGACACCCCTCCACTTT. It codes for CASTRSGTPLHF.

V gene TRBV7-3 combines with J gene TRBJ2-7; TRBD2 might be the D (6 bases). Germline CDR1 and CDR2: SGHTA and FQGTGA. V was clipped by 5 bases and J by 6 bases, with 17 bases between them. The CDR3 length is 14 residues. CDR3 sequence reads: CASSPRPAGLEQYF. The CDR3 DNA is TGTGCCAGCAGCCCCAGGCCAGCGGGCCTCGAGCAGTACTTC.

Details on this clonotype: A junction boundary mismatches the germline segment, possibly from a read error. The V and J genes are TRBV20-1 and TRBJ1-1; D remains ambiguous. This CDR3 has 13 residues. The germline V gene has CDR1 DFQATT and CDR2 SNEGSKA (reference sequence). In DNA, the CDR3 is TGCGGTGCTAGATTCGCCACCATCACTGAAGCTTTCTTT. Protein sequence: CGARFATITEAFF.

The rearrangement joins TRBV5-1 to TRBJ2-2; 8 positions agree with TRBD1. Germline loops: CDR1 SGHRS, CDR2 YFSETQ. CDR3 size: 15 residues. V lost 7 bases to trimming and J lost 5 bases; unmatched junction nucleotides: 10. CDR3 DNA: TGCGCCAGCTCCCGGACAGGGAAGGATACCGGGGAGCTGTTTTTT. Translation gives CASSRTGKDTGELFF.

This sequence joins TRBV20-1 and TRBJ2-7; D may correspond to TRBD1 or TRBD2 (5 bases each). The CDR3 extends over 14 amino acids. Germline loops: CDR1 DFQATT, CDR2 SNEGSKA (reference sequence). V was cut by 3 bases and J by 3 bases, with 15 bases left in between. The CDR3 sequence: CSASDFGTSYEQYF. CDR3 nucleotide sequence: TGCAGTGCTAGCGACTTTGGGACGAGCTACGAGCAGTACTTC.

The chain employs TRBV12-3 or TRBV12-4 and TRBJ2-7; no firm D call. The V end lost 3 bases, the J end lost 7 bases, and 16 bases lay between the germline ends. CDR3 length: 14 residues. The CDR3 protein is CASSLAKTHTEQYF. DNA for the CDR3: TGTGCCAGCAGTTTGGCTAAGACTCATACTGAGCAGTACTTC.